The rows below give T cell receptor beta chains drawn from one sample of a study of cytomegalovirus exposure and HLA in healthy donors. Produced via immunoSEQ multiplex PCR; TCRdb's table is partial and in-frame only. This table holds about 200,000 clones, about 81% found once. The sequenced material came from PBMCs. The receptors here all came from a woman in her thirties or forties in good health and CMV-seronegative. Each CDR3 is given with its conserved first and last residue. A D gene is named only where the DNA matches it firmly. Size values are once, few and many counts, or a class for expanded clones, and some rows have none.

CDR3nt | CDR3aa | d_gene | v_gene | abundance | j_gene
TGTGCCAGCAGTCTAGCGGACGCGAACACCGGGGAGCTGTTTTTT | CASSLADANTGELFF | TRBD2 | TRBV6-1 | - | TRBJ2-2
TGTGCCAGCAGGGGGAGGGGGAGATCATACGAGCAGTACTTC | CASRGRGRSYEQYF | - | TRBV6-5 | - | TRBJ2-7
TGTGCCAGCAGCCCATACGACAGGGGCCGATACGAGCAGTACTTC | CASSPYDRGRYEQYF | TRBD1 | TRBV27 | - | TRBJ2-7
TGTGCCAGCAGCTTACAAGGGGGCCGAGAGACCCAGTACTTC | CASSLQGGRETQYF | TRBD1 | TRBV7-6 | - | TRBJ2-5
TGTGCCAGCAGCCTCTATCTACTAGCGGGAGGTGAGACCCAGTACTTC | CASSLYLLAGGETQYF | TRBD2 | TRBV14 | few | TRBJ2-5
TGCGCCAGCAGCCAAGTCCTGGGACTAGGGGACAATGAGCAGTTCTTC | CASSQVLGLGDNEQFF | TRBD2 | TRBV4-1 | - | TRBJ2-1
TGTGCCAGCAAACGGGAGGCAAACTATGGCTACACCTTC | CASKREANYGYTF | - | TRBV27 | - | TRBJ1-2
TGTGCCTGGAGTGTACCCAGGGTTAGGGAAAAACTGTTTTTT | CAWSVPRVREKLFF | - | TRBV30 | few | TRBJ1-4
TGTGCCAGTAGGGTAGCGGGAGGGGATTACTACGAGCAGTACTTC | CASRVAGGDYYEQYF | TRBD2 | TRBV19 | few | TRBJ2-7
TGTGCCAGCAATAACAGGGCTAACTATGGCTACACCTTC | CASNNRANYGYTF | - | TRBV2 | - | TRBJ1-2
TGTGCCAGTAGTATAGCTCTAGGGGCCCCATCGGAGACCCAGTACTTC | CASSIALGAPSETQYF | - | TRBV19 | - | TRBJ2-5
TGTGCCAGCACGGGTACCATCTCTGGAAACACCATATATTTT | CASTGTISGNTIYF | - | TRBV7-9 | - | TRBJ1-3
TGTGCCAGCAGTTTATGGACAGGGGAAGAGACCCAGTACTTC | CASSLWTGEETQYF | TRBD1 | TRBV27 | - | TRBJ2-5
TGTGCCAGCAGTTACTGGGTCGGGAGGGCCCAAGAGACCCAGTACTTC | CASSYWVGRAQETQYF | TRBD2 | TRBV6-5 | - | TRBJ2-5
TGCAGTTCCCAGGACTACAACGAGCAGTACTTC | CSSQDYNEQYF | - | TRBV20-1 | - | TRBJ2-7
TGTGCCAGCAGTTACTTTACTAACTCCTGCGAGCAGTACTTC | CASSYFTNSCEQYF | - | TRBV6-5 | - | TRBJ2-7
TGTGCCAGCAGCTGGGGACATAAGAGGCCCGCTTTCTTT | CASSWGHKRPAFF | - | TRBV7-8 | - | TRBJ1-1